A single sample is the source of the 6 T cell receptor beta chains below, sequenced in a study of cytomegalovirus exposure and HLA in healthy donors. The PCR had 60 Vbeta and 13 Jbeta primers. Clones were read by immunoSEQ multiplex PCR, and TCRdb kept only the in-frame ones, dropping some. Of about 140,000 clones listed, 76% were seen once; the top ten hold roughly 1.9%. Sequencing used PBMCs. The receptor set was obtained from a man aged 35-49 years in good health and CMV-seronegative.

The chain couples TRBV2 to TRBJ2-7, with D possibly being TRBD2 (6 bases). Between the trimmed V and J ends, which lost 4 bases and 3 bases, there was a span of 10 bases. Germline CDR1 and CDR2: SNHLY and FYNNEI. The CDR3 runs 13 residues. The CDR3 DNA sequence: TGTGCCAGCAGTGTTATTAGCGGCTACGAGCAGTACTTC. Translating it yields CASSVISGYEQYF. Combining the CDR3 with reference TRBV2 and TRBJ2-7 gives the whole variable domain EPEVTQTPSHQVTQMGQEVILRCVPISNHLYFYWYRQILGQKVEFLVSFYNNEISEKSEIFDDQFSVERPDGSNFTLKIRSTKLEDSAMYFCASSVISGYEQYFGPGTRLTVT.

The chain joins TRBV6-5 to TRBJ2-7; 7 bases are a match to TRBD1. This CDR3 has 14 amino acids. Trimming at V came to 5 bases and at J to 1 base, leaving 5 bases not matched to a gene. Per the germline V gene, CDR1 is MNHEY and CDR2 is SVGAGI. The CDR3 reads CASSVTGDSYEQYF. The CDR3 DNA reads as TGTGCCAGCAGTGTTACAGGGGATTCCTACGAGCAGTACTTC.

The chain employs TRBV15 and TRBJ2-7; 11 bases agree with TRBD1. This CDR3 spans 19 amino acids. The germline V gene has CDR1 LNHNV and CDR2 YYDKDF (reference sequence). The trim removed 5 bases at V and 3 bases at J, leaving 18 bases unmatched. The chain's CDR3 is CATSYTLGGTGTGGYEQYF. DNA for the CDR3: TGTGCCACCAGCTACACGTTGGGGGGAACCGGGACAGGGGGCTACGAGCAGTACTTC.

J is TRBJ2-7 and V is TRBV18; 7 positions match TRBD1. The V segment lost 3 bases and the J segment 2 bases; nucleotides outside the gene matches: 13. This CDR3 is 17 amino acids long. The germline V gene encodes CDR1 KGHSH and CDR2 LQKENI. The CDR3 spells CASSPGTEKGGAYEQYF. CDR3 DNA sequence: TGTGCCAGCTCACCCGGGACAGAGAAAGGAGGTGCCTACGAGCAGTACTTC.

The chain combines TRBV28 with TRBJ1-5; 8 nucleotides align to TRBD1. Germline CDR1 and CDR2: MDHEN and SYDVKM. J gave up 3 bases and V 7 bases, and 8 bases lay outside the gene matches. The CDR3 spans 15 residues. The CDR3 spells CASTQQGGVNQPQHF. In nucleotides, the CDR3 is TGTGCCAGCACCCAACAGGGGGGTGTCAATCAGCCCCAGCATTTT.

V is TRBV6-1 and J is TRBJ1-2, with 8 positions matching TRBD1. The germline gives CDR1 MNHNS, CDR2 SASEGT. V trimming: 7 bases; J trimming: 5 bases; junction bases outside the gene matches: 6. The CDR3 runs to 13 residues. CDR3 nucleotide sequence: TGTGCCAGCATTCCGGACAGGGATTATGGCTACACCTTC. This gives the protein CASIPDRDYGYTF.